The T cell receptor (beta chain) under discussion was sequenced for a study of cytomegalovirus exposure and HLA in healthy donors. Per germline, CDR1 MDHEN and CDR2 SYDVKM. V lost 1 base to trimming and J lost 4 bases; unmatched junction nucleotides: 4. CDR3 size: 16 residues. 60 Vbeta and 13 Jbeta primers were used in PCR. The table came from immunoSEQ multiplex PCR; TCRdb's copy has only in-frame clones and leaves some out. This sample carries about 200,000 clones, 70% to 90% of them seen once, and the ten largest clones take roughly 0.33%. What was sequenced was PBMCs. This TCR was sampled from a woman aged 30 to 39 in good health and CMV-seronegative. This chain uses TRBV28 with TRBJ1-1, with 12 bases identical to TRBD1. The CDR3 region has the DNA TGTGCCAGCAGTTTATATGGGACAGGGGGCCTCACTGAAGCTTTCTTT. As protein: CASSLYGTGGLTEAFF.